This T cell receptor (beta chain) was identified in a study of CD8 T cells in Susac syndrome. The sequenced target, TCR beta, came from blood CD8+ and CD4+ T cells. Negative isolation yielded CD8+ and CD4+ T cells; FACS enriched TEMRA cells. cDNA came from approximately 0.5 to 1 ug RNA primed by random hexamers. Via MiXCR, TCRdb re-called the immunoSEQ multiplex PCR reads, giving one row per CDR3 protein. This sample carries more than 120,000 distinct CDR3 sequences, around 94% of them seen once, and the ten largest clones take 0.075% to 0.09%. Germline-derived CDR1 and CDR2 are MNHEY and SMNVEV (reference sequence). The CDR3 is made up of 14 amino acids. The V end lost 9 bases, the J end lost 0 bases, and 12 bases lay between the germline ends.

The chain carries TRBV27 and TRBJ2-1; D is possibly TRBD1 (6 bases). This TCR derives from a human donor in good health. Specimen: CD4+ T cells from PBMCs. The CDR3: CASRGQSSYNEQFF. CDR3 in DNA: TGTGCCAGTAGGGGACAAAGCTCCTACAATGAGCAGTTCTTC.